Following are 24 T cell receptor beta chains from one sample sequenced in a study of breast tumors, draining lymph nodes, adjacent tissues. TCRdb re-derived calls from the multiplex PCR reads in MiXCR, one entry per CDR3 protein. The repertoire has under 150,000 distinct CDR3 sequences, around 20% of them found once; the top ten carry 3.5% to 4.5%. Breast cancer patients provided tissue from their axillary draining lymph nodes. Sequencing was carried out using axillary lymph node tissue. The receptors shown here come from a female donor with breast cancer. Some clones in this sample may be carry-over from other donors' samples.

This clonotype showed up just a few times. The rearrangement uses TRBV19 and TRBJ1-3; D is ambiguous. The CDR3 has 17 residues. The germline V gene has CDR1 LNHDA and CDR2 SQIVND (reference sequence). The V end lost 5 bases, the J end lost 4 bases, and 21 bases lay between the germline ends. This CDR3 is CASSLRRVGKGGNTIYF. The CDR3 DNA follows: TGTGCCAGTAGTCTCCGGCGTGTGGGTAAAGGCGGAAACACCATATATTTT.

Note on this clonotype: This may be a read error: a much more frequent sequence differs by one nucleotide. The chain employs TRBV20-1 and TRBJ1-4; a weak D match, TRBD1 (6 bases). Germline loops: CDR1 DFQATT, CDR2 SNEGSKA (reference sequence). The length of the CDR3 is 14 residues. The CDR3 nucleotides are TGCAGTGCTAGAGATGGACAGTTTAATGAAAAACTGGTTTTT. Protein sequence: CSARDGQFNEKLVF.

Remarks on this clonotype: One end of the junction is discordant with germline, which a read error may explain. This sequence joins TRBV27 and TRBJ1-6; no definite D call. CDR1 MNHEY and CDR2 SMNVEV come from the germline V gene (reference sequence). The CDR3 sequence is 16 residues long. For the CDR3, the DNA is TGTGCCAGCAGTTACCTGGGCGGGGTCTATAATCCACCCCTCCACTTT. Translating it yields CASSYLGGVYNPPLHF.

This clonotype was observed at least ten times. V usage is TRBV7-9 and J usage is TRBJ2-7; TRBD1 aligns across 7 bases. This CDR3 comprises 14 residues. The germline V gene has CDR1 SEHNR and CDR2 FQNEAQ (reference sequence). Trimming at V came to 5 bases and at J to 4 bases, leaving 8 bases not matched to a gene. Here the CDR3 DNA reads TGTGCCAGCAGCATCCGGACAGGTACTTACGAGCAGTACTTC. It yields the protein CASSIRTGTYEQYF.

To note about this clonotype: A much larger clone lies one base from this, so it may be a read error. Likely a read error: the CDR3 ends without its conserved phenylalanine or tryptophan. V usage is TRBV5-4 and J usage is TRBJ2-5; D gene uncertain. Germline V gives CDR1 SGHNT, CDR2 YYREEE (reference sequence). The CDR3 contains 16 residues. Trimming pared 0 bases from V and 0 bases from J, leaving 12 bases between. CDR3: CASSLGRQMYQETQYL. The CDR3, as DNA: TGTGCCAGCAGCTTGGGAAGGCAGATGTACCAAGAGACCCAGTACCTC.

This clonotype was recorded at least ten times. V usage is TRBV7-2 and J usage is TRBJ2-2; D gene uncertain. The ends were cut back, 3 bases at V and 7 bases at J, with 3 bases in the middle. This CDR3 region has 11 residues. Germline CDR1 is SGHTA and CDR2 is FQGNSA. DNA of the CDR3: TGTGCCAGCAGCTTTCTCGGGGAGCTGTTTTTT. Translated: CASSFLGELFF.

The rearrangement links TRBV20-1 to TRBJ1-1; D might be TRBD1 (6 bases). Trimming removed 6 bases at V and 4 bases at J, with 15 bases between. Germline V gene sequence: CDR1 DFQATT, CDR2 SNEGSKA (reference sequence). CDR3 size: 13 residues. The CDR3 here is CSAPGQISTEAFF. CDR3 in DNA: TGCAGTGCCCCCGGACAGATAAGCACTGAAGCTTTCTTT.

In regard to this clonotype: The junction differs from germline at one of its ends, possibly a read error. The rearrangement joins TRBV11-2 to TRBJ1-4; D gene ambiguous. CDR3 size: 12 residues. Germline V gene sequence: CDR1 SGHAT, CDR2 FQNNGV. CDR3 loop: CASSLQNERLFF. The CDR3 DNA reads as TGTGCCAGCAGCTTACAGAATGAAAGACTGTTTTTT.

This clonotype occurred a few times. J is TRBJ2-1 and V is TRBV7-9; tentatively, D is TRBD1 or TRBD2 (5 bases each). V lost 1 base and J 7 bases, leaving 17 bases between the germline ends. CDR3 length: 16 amino acids. Germline CDR1 SEHNR, CDR2 FQNEAQ (reference sequence). The CDR3 protein is CASSLDEWDPRNEQFF. The CDR3 DNA is TGTGCCAGCAGCTTAGATGAGTGGGACCCGCGTAATGAGCAGTTCTTC. The entire variable domain, with the rest obtained from reference TRBV7-9 and TRBJ2-1, is as follows: DTGVSQNPRHKITKRGQNVTFRCDPISEHNRLYWYRQTLGQGPEFLTYFQNEAQLEKSRLLSDRFSAERPKGSFSTLEIQRTEQGDSAMYLCASSLDEWDPRNEQFFGPGTRLTVL.

This clonotype was seen repeatedly, ten times or more. V and J are TRBV20-1 and TRBJ2-7; 7 bases fit TRBD1. With 3 bases clipped from V and 2 bases from J, the junction kept 7 bases outside the gene matches. The CDR3 loop spans 14 amino acids. In germline, CDR1 is DFQATT, CDR2 SNEGSKA (reference sequence). The CDR3 sequence is CSASRTGVPYEQYF. DNA of the CDR3: TGCAGTGCTAGCAGAACAGGGGTACCCTACGAGCAGTACTTC.

This clonotype came up many times. The chain has TRBV4-2 and TRBJ2-5, with TRBD2 identical over 8 bases. CDR1 and CDR2 from the germline V gene are LGHNA and YNFKEQ. Trimming removed 1 base from V and 5 bases from J; junction bases left unmatched: 6. The length of the CDR3 is 15 residues. This CDR3 reads CASSQGTSIHETQYF. DNA for the CDR3: TGTGCCAGCAGCCAAGGGACTAGCATTCACGAGACCCAGTACTTC.

This clonotype was recorded many times. The chain uses TRBV11-2 and TRBJ2-1, with 7 bases identical to TRBD1. With 5 bases clipped from V and 5 bases from J, the junction kept 9 bases outside the gene matches. The CDR3 totals 15 residues. In germline, CDR1 is SGHAT, CDR2 FQNNGV. The CDR3 DNA sequence: TGTGCCAGCAGCCCCCGGGACAGAGGAAACAATGAGCAGTTCTTC. As protein: CASSPRDRGNNEQFF.

The table lists this clonotype with many counts. The chain recombines TRBV6-5 with TRBJ2-1, with 7 nucleotides matching TRBD1. Germline V gene sequence: CDR1 MNHEY, CDR2 SVGAGI. CDR3 length: 16 residues. V dropped 5 bases and J dropped 1; count of bases not matched to a gene: 8. CDR3 sequence (DNA): TGTGCCAGCAGTGAGGGGGCTCAATTATCCTACAATGAGCAGTTCTTC. Encoded protein: CASSEGAQLSYNEQFF.

The sample holds many counts of this clonotype. The rearrangement joins TRBV10-3 to TRBJ2-3; TRBD2 matches 12 bases. V lost 6 bases to trimming and J lost 4 bases; unmatched junction nucleotides: 2. Per the germline V gene, CDR1 is ENHRY and CDR2 is SYGVKD. The CDR3 is made up of 14 amino acids. The CDR3 here is CAIRTSGGADTQYF. The CDR3 DNA reads as TGTGCCATCAGGACTAGCGGGGGAGCAGATACGCAGTATTTT.

Worth noting for this clonotype: Since a much larger clone is just one base distant, this may be a read error. The J gene is TRBJ1-5, the V gene TRBV6-1; the D gene is possibly TRBD1 (6 bases). The CDR3 sequence is 15 residues long. Looked up from germline, CDR1 is MNHNS and CDR2 is SASEGT. CDR3 sequence (DNA): TGTGCCAGCACCGACGGACAGACTCAGAATCAGCTCCAGCATTTT. Encoded protein: CASTDGQTQNQLQHF.

The table lists this clonotype with many counts. The rearrangement links TRBV19 to TRBJ1-2; TRBD1 might be the D (5 bases). The germline CDR1 and CDR2 sequences are LNHDA and SQIVND (reference sequence). CDR3 length: 13 amino acids. Trimming removed 5 bases from V and 4 bases from J, with 11 bases in between. The CDR3 DNA reads TGTGCCAGTAGTTCAGGGCTAACCTATGGCTACACCTTC. The encoded protein is CASSSGLTYGYTF.

This chain uses TRBV5-1 with TRBJ1-3; D not resolved. V lost 4 bases and J lost 1, with 15 bases in between. The CDR3 contains 16 residues. The germline CDR1 and CDR2 sequences are SGHRS and YFSETQ. CDR3 DNA: TGCGCCAGCAGCCACGGACGGATCAGTTCTGGAAACACCATATATTTT. Translated: CASSHGRISSGNTIYF.

The sample holds a few counts of this clonotype. No conserved phenylalanine or tryptophan ends this CDR3, so it is likely a read error. The chain joins TRBV19 to TRBJ1-5; D is perhaps TRBD1 (6 bases). This CDR3 is 16 amino acids long. Trimming pared 3 bases from V and 2 bases from J, leaving 14 bases between. Germline loops: CDR1 LNHDA, CDR2 SQIVND (reference sequence). For the CDR3, the DNA is TGTGCCAGTAGTATGCAGAGGGGGAATGGCAATCAGCCCCAGCATCTT. Encoded protein: CASSMQRGNGNQPQHL.

This clonotype was found many times. The rearrangement links TRBV4-1 to TRBJ2-3; D is uncertain. The CDR3 has 10 amino acids. The V gene's germline CDR1 is MGHRA and CDR2 YSYEKL. With 8 bases removed from V and 4 bases from J, the gap between germline ends came to 4 bases. CDR3 nucleotide sequence: TGCGCCAGCGGCGCAGATACGCAGTATTTT. Its protein product is CASGADTQYF.

In this sample, this clonotype turned up many times. The chain employs TRBV11-2 and TRBJ1-2, with 8 bases aligning to TRBD1. Germline V CDR1 and CDR2: SGHAT, FQNNGV. The CDR3 spans 12 residues. Trimming took 5 bases from V and 7 from J; bases not matched to a gene: 3. CDR3 in DNA: TGTGCCAGCAGCCTGGGGACAGGTGGCTACACCTTC. Amino acid sequence: CASSLGTGGYTF.

Details on this clonotype: This sequence may be a read error, since a much larger clone differs from it by one base. The gene calls are TRBV19 and TRBJ2-1, with D possibly matching TRBD2 (5 bases). Germline CDR1 LNHDA, CDR2 SQIVND (reference sequence). The CDR3 runs to 13 residues. Trimming shortened V by 6 bases and J by 4 bases, and 10 bases separated the two germline ends. The CDR3 reads CASSPGEYNEQFF. The CDR3 DNA is TGTGCCAGTAGCCCCGGGGAGTACAATGAGCAGTTCTTC.

Regarding this clonotype: One junction end does not reproduce the germline sequence, and a read error may be involved. V gene TRBV7-9 combines with J gene TRBJ1-3; 7 positions agree with TRBD1. Germline CDR1 SEHNR, CDR2 FQNEAQ (reference sequence). The CDR3 has 18 residues. CDR3 nucleotides: TGTGCCAGCAGCTTACCTCAGGGGGAAGCGTCCTCTGGAAACGCCATATATTTT. Protein sequence: CASSLPQGEASSGNAIYF.

This clonotype was seen many times. The J gene is TRBJ1-2, the V gene TRBV5-1, with D perhaps matching TRBD1 (6 bases). The CDR3 covers 14 residues. Germline assignment: CDR1 SGHRS and CDR2 YFSETQ. Trimming pared 0 bases from V and 6 bases from J, leaving 12 bases between. This CDR3 is CASSLAHRENGYTF. As DNA, the CDR3 is TGCGCCAGCAGCTTGGCGCACAGGGAGAATGGCTACACCTTC.

Turning to this clonotype: A much larger clone differs from this one at a single base, so this may be a read error. The chain employs TRBV5-1 and TRBJ2-1, with TRBD2 matching over 13 bases. J was trimmed by 6 bases and V by 4 bases; bases with no gene match: 10. This CDR3 has 17 residues. Per the germline V gene, CDR1 is SGHRS and CDR2 is YFSETQ. CDR3: CASSAGRLAGGVNEQFF. DNA for the CDR3: TGCGCCAGCAGCGCGGGGAGACTAGCGGGAGGCGTCAATGAGCAGTTCTTC.